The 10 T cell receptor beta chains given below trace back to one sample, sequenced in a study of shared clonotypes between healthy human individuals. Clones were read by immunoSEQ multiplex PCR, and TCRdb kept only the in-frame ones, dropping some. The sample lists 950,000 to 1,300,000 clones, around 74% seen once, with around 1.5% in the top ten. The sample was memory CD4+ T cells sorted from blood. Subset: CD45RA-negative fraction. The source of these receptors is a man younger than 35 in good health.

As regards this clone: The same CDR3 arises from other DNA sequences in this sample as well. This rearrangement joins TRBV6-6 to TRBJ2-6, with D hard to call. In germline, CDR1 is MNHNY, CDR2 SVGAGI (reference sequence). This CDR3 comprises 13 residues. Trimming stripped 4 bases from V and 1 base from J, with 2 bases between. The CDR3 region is CASSSSGANVLTF. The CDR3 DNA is TGTGCCAGCAGTTCTTCTGGGGCCAACGTCCTGACTTTC.

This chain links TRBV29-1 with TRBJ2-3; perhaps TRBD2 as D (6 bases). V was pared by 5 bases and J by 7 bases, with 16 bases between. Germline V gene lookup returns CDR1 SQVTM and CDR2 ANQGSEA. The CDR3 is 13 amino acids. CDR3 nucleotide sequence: TGCAGCGTTCCCGGCGTGGGAGGATATACGCAGTATTTT. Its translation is CSVPGVGGYTQYF.

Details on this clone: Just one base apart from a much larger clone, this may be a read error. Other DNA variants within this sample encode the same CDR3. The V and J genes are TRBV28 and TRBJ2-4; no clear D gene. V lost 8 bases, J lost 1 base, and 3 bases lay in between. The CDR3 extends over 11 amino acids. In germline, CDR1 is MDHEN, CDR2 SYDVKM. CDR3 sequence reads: CASGAKNIQYF. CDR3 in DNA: TGTGCCAGCGGGGCCAAAAACATTCAGTACTTC.

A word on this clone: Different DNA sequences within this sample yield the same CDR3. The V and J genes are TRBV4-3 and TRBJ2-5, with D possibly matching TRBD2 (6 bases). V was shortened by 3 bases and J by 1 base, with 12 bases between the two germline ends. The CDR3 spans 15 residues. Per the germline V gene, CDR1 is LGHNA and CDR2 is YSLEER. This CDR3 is CASSQAGGPQETQYF. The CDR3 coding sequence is TGCGCCAGCAGCCAGGCCGGAGGGCCCCAAGAGACCCAGTACTTC.

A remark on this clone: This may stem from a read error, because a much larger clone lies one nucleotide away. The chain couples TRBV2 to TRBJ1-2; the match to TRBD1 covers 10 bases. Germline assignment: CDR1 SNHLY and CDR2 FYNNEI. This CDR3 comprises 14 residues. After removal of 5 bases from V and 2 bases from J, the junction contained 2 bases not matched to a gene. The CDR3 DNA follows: TGTGCCAGCAGTCCGGGACAGGGGAACTATGGCTACACCTTC. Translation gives CASSPGQGNYGYTF.

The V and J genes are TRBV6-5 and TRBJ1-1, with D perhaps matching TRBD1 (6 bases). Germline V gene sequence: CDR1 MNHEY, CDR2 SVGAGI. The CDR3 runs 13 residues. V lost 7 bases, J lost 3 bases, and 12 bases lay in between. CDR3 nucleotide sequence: TGTGCCAGCACTCCGGGGGGCCACACTGAAGCTTTCTTT. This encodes CASTPGGHTEAFF.

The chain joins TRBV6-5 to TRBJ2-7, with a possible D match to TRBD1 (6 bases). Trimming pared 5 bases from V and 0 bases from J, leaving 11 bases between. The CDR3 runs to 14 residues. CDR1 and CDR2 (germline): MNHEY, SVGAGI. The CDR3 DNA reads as TGTGCCAGCAGTGCACGGGACACCTCCTACGAGCAGTACTTC. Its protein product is CASSARDTSYEQYF.

CDR3 in DNA: TGTGCCAGCAGTTCCGTCAGCGGCACAGATACGCAGTATTTT. Translation gives CASSSVSGTDTQYF. V and J are TRBV7-2 and TRBJ2-3, with D uncertain. Trimming cost V 6 bases and J 1 base, with 11 bases left between them. The CDR3 length is 14 residues. Germline CDR1 reads SGHTA; CDR2 reads FQGNSA.

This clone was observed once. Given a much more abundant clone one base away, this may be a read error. CDR3 in amino acids: CASSTSGSSYEQYF. The CDR3 bases are TGTGCCAGCAGCACTAGCGGGAGCTCCTACGAGCAGTACTTC. The chain recombines TRBV7-9 with TRBJ2-7; 11 nucleotides agree with TRBD2. The germline V gene encodes CDR1 SEHNR and CDR2 FQNEAQ (reference sequence). This CDR3 spans 14 amino acids. The V and J ends lost 5 bases and 0 bases, in that order; junction bases with no gene match: 0.

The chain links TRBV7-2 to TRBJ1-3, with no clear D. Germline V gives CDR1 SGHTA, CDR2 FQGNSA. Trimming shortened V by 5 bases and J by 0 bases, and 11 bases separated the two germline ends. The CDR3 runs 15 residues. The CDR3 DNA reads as TGTGCCAGCAGCCCGCTGAGAGGCTCTGGAAACACCATATATTTT. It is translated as CASSPLRGSGNTIYF. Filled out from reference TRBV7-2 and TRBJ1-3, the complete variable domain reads GAGVSQSPSNKVTEKGKDVELRCDPISGHTALYWYRQSLGQGLEFLIYFQGNSAPDKSGLPSDRFSAERTGGSVSTLTIQRTQQEDSAVYLCASSPLRGSGNTIYFGEGSWLTVV.